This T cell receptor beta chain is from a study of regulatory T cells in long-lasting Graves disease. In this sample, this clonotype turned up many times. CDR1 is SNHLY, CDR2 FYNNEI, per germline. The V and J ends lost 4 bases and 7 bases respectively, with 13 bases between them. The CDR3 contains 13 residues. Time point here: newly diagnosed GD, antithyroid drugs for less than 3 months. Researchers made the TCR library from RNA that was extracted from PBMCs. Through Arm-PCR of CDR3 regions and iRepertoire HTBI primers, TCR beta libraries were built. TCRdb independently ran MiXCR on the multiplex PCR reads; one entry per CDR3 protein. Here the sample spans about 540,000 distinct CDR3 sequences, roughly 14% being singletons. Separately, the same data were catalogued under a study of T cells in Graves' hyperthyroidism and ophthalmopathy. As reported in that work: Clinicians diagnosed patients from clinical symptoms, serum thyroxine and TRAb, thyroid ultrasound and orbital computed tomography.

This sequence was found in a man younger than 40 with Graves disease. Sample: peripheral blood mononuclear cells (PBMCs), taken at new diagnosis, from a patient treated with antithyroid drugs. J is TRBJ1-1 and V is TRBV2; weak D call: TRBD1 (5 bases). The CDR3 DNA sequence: TGTGCCAGCAGTGGGGGAGGGGCCTTTGAAGCTTTCTTT. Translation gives CASSGGGAFEAFF. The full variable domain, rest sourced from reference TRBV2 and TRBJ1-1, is EPEVTQTPSHQVTQMGQEVILRCVPISNHLYFYWYRQILGQKVEFLVSFYNNEISEKSEIFDDQFSVERPDGSNFTLKIRSTKLEDSAMYFCASSGGGAFEAFFGQGTRLTVV.